In this sample, the clone carrying this T cell receptor beta chain turned up many times. The source of the sample is a study of neurological immune-mediated disorders. Trimming took 3 bases from V and 0 from J; bases not matched to a gene: 3. This CDR3 is 17 amino acids long. Germline assignment: CDR1 SGDLS and CDR2 YYNGEE. TCRdb passed the 5' RACE reads through MiXCR, listing each CDR3 protein once. The sample records roughly 20,000 distinct CDR3 sequences, around a sixth being singletons. The sample consisted of CD8+ T cells from blood. The sequence derives from a woman aged 18-30 years with multiple sclerosis. The V gene is TRBV9, the J gene TRBJ2-1, with 13 bases aligning to TRBD2. CDR3 DNA: TGTGCCAGCAGCGCTAGGACTAGCGGGAGCTCCTACAATGAGCAGTTCTTC. As protein: CASSARTSGSSYNEQFF.